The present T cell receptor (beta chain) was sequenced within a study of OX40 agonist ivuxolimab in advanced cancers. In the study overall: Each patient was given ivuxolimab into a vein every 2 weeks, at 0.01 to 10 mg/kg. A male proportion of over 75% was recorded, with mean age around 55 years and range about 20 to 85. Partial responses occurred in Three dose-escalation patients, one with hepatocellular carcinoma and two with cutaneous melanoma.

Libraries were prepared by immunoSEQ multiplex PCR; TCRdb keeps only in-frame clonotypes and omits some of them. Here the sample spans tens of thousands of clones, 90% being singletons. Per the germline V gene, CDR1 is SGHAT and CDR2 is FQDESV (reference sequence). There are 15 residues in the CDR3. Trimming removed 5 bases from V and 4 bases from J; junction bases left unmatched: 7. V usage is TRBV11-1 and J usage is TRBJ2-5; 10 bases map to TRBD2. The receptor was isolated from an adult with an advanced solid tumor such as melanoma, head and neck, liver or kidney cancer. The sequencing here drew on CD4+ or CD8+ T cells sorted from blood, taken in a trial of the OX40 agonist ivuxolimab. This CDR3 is CASSRPAGGRETQYF. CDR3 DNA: TGTGCCAGCAGCCGCCCAGCGGGGGGGAGAGAGACCCAGTACTTC.